This TCR beta chain was documented in a study of cytomegalovirus exposure and HLA in healthy donors. About the research overall: When 300 to 400 donors were genotyped, roughly four fifths of them were found to fall in the Caucasian-associated ancestry cluster. Study results and limitations: Analyzed later, most CMV-associated TCR beta chains appeared HLA-restricted.

60 Vbeta and 13 Jbeta primers were used in PCR. Assay: immunoSEQ multiplex PCR; the TCRdb copy retains only in-frame clones and omits some. The sample comprises some 180,000 clones, around 76% of which are singletons, and more than 1.5% rests with the top ten. Notes on this clone: The target antigen is unknown.

CDR1 and CDR2 (germline): SGHTA, FQGTGA. The J segment lost 2 bases and the V segment lost 5 bases, leaving 5 bases of the junction unmatched. This CDR3 spans 15 amino acids. Sequenced: PBMCs. The rearrangement links TRBV7-3 to TRBJ1-5, with 8 bases lining up with TRBD1. The sequence was obtained from a man aged 40-49 years in good health and CMV-seronegative. The CDR3 sequence: CASSLTGDGNQPQHF. The CDR3 nucleotides read TGTGCCAGCAGCCTGACAGGGGACGGCAATCAGCCCCAGCATTTT. Full variable domain (remainder filled in from reference TRBV7-3 and TRBJ1-5): GAGVSQTPSNKVTEKGKYVELRCDPISGHTALYWYRQSLGQGPEFLIYFQGTGAADDSGLPNDRFFAVRPEGSVSTLKIQRTERGDSAVYLCASSLTGDGNQPQHFGDGTRLSIL.